These 2 T cell receptor beta chains share one sample of origin, sequenced in a study of OX40 agonist ivuxolimab in advanced cancers. The assay was immunoSEQ multiplex PCR, and TCRdb's table has in-frame clones only and misses some. The sample gives about 58,000 clones, about 86% of which show up once; around 1% is in the top ten. The sample was CD4+ or CD8+ T cells sorted from blood, taken in a trial of the OX40 agonist ivuxolimab. These receptors were obtained from an adult with an advanced solid tumor such as melanoma, head and neck, liver or kidney cancer.

This clone was seen a handful of times. This sequence joins TRBV7-9 and TRBJ1-3, with D perhaps TRBD1 (5 bases). The CDR3 sequence is 15 residues long. Germline CDR1 reads SEHNR; CDR2 reads FQNEAQ (reference sequence). The germline V and J ends were trimmed by 5 bases and 0 bases, with 11 bases remaining between them. CDR3 loop: CASSPRVSSGNTIYF. The CDR3 DNA sequence: TGTGCCAGCAGCCCCAGGGTTAGCTCTGGAAACACCATATATTTT.

The J gene is TRBJ2-1, the V gene TRBV9; D perhaps matches TRBD2 (6 bases). CDR1 and CDR2 (germline): SGDLS, YYNGEE. The length of the CDR3 is 16 residues. The ends were cut back, 4 bases at V and 0 bases at J, with 14 bases in the middle. The CDR3 region is CASSRTRGSSYNEQFF. CDR3 bases: TGTGCCAGCAGCAGGACTCGGGGGAGCTCCTACAATGAGCAGTTCTTC. The whole variable domain, remainder taken from reference TRBV9 and TRBJ2-1, is DSGVTQTPKHLITATGQRVTLRCSPRSGDLSVYWYQQSLDQGLQFLIQYYNGEERAKGNILERFSAQQFPDLHSELNLSSLELGDSALYFCASSRTRGSSYNEQFFGPGTRLTVL.